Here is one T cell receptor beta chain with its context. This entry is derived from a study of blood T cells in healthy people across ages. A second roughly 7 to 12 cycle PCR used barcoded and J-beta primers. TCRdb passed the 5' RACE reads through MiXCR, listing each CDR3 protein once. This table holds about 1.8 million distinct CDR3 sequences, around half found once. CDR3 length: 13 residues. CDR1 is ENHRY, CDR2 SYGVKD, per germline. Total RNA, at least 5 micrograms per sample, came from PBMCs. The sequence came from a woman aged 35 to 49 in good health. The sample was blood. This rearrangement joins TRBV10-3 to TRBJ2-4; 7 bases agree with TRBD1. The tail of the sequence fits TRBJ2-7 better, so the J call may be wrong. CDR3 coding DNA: TGTGCCATCACCAATCCGGACAGGTACGAGCAGTACTTC. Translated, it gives CAITNPDRYEQYF.